This note documents a single TCR beta chain sequence. The V gene lost 5 bases and the J gene lost 4 bases, with 15 bases spanning the gap. CDR1 is SGHRS and CDR2 is YFSETQ in the germline V gene. The CDR3 sequence is 15 residues long. These data originate in a study of blood T cell repertoires in COVID-19. Residents of about two dozen US areas, aged about 18 to 95 years, made up the participants. Assignment of participants to cohorts was predicated upon participant-reported clinical history. Exposed enrollees had met someone with a PCR-confirmed or clinician-diagnosed COVID-19 case at some point within the 2 weeks before study entry. In the authors' workflow: How many nucleated cells were present was estimated from reference gene primer amplification. The table came from immunoSEQ multiplex PCR; TCRdb's copy has only in-frame clones and leaves some out. V, J and clone size reflect that table, while D and trimming were determined from the DNA. The table lists 220,000 or so clones, 90% of them singletons.

This receptor was identified in a man in his thirties or forties who had been exposed to COVID-19. Sequenced material: PBMCs or T cells enriched from blood (not recorded which). This chain joins TRBV5-1 and TRBJ1-4; a weak D match, TRBD1 (5 bases). In DNA, the CDR3 is TGCGCCAGCAGTCCGACAGCCTACCTTAATGAAAAACTGTTTTTT. This translates into CASSPTAYLNEKLFF.